The sequence of this T cell receptor (beta chain) was determined in a study of T cells in Graves' hyperthyroidism and ophthalmopathy (dated by TCRdb to about 2019). Some background on the complete study: Peripheral blood samples were taken at the time of initial diagnosis, prior to any treatment. TCR V-J signatures able to tell the groups apart were searched for in a discovery cohort of 95 or so patients, of whom more than 40 had Graves' ophthalmopathy and around 58 had stable Graves' hyperthyroidism. Thyroid tissue and blood T-cell repertoires from six Graves' hyperthyroidism patients were also compared in the study. The paper reports TCR Vbeta CDR3 sequencing of over 130 peripheral blood samples: some 44 ophthalmopathy, some 80 hyperthyroidism and approximately 17 progressor patients. After sampling, hyperthyroidism patients received methimazole starting at 30 mg daily, and ophthalmopathy patients received high-dose intravenous methylprednisolone. The 90 or so discovery patients were randomly split 7:3 into training and test sets. Prospective prediction of ophthalmopathy was tested in an independent validation cohort consisting of roughly 20 hyperthyroidism patients and 17 patients who later progressed to ophthalmopathy.

Graves' hyperthyroidism was defined as stable when no progression to ophthalmopathy occurred over 18 months of follow-up. Hyperthyroidism patients were aged 18 to 65 years and newly diagnosed, with disease duration of less than 2 months. The study excluded patients with uncontrolled infections, other autoimmune diseases, pregnancy or lactation. Diagnoses relied on clinical symptoms, serum thyroxine and TRAb, thyroid ultrasound and orbital computed tomography. PBMCs were isolated from about 9.1 ml of fresh peripheral blood by Ficoll-Paque density gradient centrifugation. Trizol reagent was used to extract total RNA, and RNA quality was then checked on an Agilent 2100 Bioanalyzer. A distance of 20 bases separates the germline ends of V and J, which lose 7 bases and 4 bases respectively. Measured from the cysteine to the phenylalanine, the CDR3 is 16 residues long. Here the CDR3 DNA is all that survives: 48 bases in frame from base 1.

For this clonotype: The target of this receptor is not known. Nothing much larger sits one base from this clone, and base qualities are not available.

Overall study outcomes, separate from this receptor: Most expanded thyroid clonotypes (frequency above 0.001) were also found in blood, which suggests that blood repertoires may mirror thyroid immune responses. No statistical method was used to fix the sample size in advance, and group allocation was not hidden from the investigators. In validation, the model predicted progression to ophthalmopathy a median of roughly 6.2 months before onset, with about 70% sensitivity and 72.22% specificity. A model built on a 13 V-J signature distinguished ophthalmopathy from stable hyperthyroidism, reaching about 89% sensitivity and about 81% specificity in cross-validation and 80%/75% in testing.

Amplification of TCR beta CDR3 regions was carried out from RNA transcripts. For the first round of RT-PCR on the TCR CDR3, the HTBI primer set was used together with the Qiagen OneStep RT-PCR kit. A second multiplex PCR round built the libraries, followed by size selection and purification. Sequencing of the libraries was done on an Illumina HiSeq2000 using paired-end 100 bp reads. In the original analysis: Raw data were processed with SOAPnuke, discarding reads with adapters, uncalled bases, mean Phred below 15, or no exact constant-primer or identifier match. COPE v1.2.5 was used to merge high-quality paired reads, and clonotypes were defined as unique nucleotide sequences. MiTCR v1.1 was used to align clonotypes to the IMGT TRBV, TRBD and TRBJ reference segments. The analysis was restricted to V-J combinations with a frequency above 0.0001, which together covered around 99% of the repertoires. The TCS score was defined as the ratio of F50 (clonal expansion) to E x V (chaos), calculated using BLOSUM62-based TCRdist between CDR3 peptides within each V-J. Welch's t-statistics and random forest reduced roughly 530 V-J features to roughly 13, which were used in a naive Bayes classifier (R e1071). The Morisita-Horn index was used to measure how similar the thyroid and blood repertoires were. The raw public reads went through TCRdb reprocessing: fastp at Q25, MiXCR clone calling, in-frame beta chains kept. Merged by CDR3 protein, the rows form single entries marked with the most common genes and DNA. The V and J calls here are based on TCRdb, not the publication. Here the sample has around 720,000 distinct CDR3 sequences; 30% to 40% occur a single time. In total, the top ten clones hold around 32% of the sample.

Sequenced input: blood. Recombination linked TRBV12-3 or TRBV12-4 to TRBJ1-5, with TRBD1 perhaps the D gene, on 5 matching bases. The origin of this receptor is a woman in her forties with Graves' hyperthyroidism. The DNA is as follows: TGTGCCAGCAATTTCGGTTGGCAGGGAGATAATCAGCCCCAGCATTTT. Translated, this is CASNFGWQGDNQPQHF.